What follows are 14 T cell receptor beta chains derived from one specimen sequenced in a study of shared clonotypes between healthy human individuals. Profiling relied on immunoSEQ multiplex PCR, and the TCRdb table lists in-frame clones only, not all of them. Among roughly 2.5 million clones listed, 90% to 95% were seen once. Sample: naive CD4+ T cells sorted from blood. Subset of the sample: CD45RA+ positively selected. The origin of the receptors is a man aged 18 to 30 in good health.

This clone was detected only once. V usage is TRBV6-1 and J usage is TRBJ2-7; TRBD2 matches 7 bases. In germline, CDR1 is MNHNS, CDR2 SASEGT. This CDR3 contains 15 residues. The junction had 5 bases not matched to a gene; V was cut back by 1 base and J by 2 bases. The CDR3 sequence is CASSEVPAGTYEQYF. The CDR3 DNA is TGTGCCAGCAGTGAAGTTCCAGCGGGAACCTACGAGCAGTACTTC.

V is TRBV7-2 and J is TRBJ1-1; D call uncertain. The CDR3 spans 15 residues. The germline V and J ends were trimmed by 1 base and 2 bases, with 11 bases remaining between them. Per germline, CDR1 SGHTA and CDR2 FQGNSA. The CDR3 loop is CASSLDAQPNTEAFF. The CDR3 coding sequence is TGTGCCAGCAGCTTAGACGCACAGCCTAACACTGAAGCTTTCTTT.

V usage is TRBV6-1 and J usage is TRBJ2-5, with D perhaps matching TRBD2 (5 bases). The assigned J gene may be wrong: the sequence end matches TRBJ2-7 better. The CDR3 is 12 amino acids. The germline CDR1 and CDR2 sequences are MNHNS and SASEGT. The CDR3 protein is CASSEGTYEQYF. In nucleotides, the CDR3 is TGTGCCAGCAGCGAGGGAACCTACGAGCAGTACTTC.

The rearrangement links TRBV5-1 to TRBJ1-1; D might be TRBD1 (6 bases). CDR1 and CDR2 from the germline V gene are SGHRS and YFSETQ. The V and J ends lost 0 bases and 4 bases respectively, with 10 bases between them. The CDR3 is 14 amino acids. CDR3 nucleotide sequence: TGCGCCAGCAGCTTGGCTTTGGGGGCCACTGAAGCTTTCTTT. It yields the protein CASSLALGATEAFF.

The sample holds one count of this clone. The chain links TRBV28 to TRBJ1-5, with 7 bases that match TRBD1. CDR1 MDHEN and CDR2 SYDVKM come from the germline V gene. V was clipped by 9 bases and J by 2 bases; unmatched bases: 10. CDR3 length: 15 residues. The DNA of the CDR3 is TGTGCCAGTTTACAGGGGACGCCGGGCAATCAGCCCCAGCATTTT. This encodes CASLQGTPGNQPQHF.

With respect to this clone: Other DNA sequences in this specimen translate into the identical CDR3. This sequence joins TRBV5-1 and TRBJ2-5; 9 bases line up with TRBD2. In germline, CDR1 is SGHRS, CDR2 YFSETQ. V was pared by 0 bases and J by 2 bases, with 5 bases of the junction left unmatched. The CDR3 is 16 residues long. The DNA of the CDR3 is TGCGCCAGCAGCTTGGCCGTTGCGGGAGGGCAAGAGACCCAGTACTTC. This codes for CASSLAVAGGQETQYF.

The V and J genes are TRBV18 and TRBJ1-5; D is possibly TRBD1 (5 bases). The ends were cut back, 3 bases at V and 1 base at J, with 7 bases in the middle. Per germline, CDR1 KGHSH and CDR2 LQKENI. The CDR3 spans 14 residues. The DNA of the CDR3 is TGTGCCAGCTCACCCAACAGGAGCAATCAGCCCCAGCATTTT. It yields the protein CASSPNRSNQPQHF.

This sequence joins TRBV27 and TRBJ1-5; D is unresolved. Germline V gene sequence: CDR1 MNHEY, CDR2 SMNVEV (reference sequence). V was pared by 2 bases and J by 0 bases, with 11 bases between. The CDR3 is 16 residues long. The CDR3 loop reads CASSLTAVLSNQPQHF. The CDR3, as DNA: TGTGCCAGCAGTTTAACGGCAGTCCTTAGCAATCAGCCCCAGCATTTT.

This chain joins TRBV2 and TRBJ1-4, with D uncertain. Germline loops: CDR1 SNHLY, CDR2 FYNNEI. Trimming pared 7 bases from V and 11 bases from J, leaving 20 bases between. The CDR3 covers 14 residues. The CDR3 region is CASMVSFQGSKLFF. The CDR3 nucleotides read TGTGCCAGCATGGTATCCTTCCAAGGGAGTAAACTGTTTTTT.

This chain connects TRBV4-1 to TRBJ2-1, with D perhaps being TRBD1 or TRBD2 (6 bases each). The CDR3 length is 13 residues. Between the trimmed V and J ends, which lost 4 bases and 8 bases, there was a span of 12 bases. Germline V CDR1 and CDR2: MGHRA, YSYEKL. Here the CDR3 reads CASSRGADDEQFF. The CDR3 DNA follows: TGCGCCAGCAGCCGGGGGGCAGACGATGAGCAGTTCTTC.

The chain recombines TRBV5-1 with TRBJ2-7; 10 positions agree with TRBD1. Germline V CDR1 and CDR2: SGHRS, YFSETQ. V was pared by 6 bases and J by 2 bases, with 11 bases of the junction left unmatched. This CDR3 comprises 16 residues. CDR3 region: CASTQPGQGLTYEQYF. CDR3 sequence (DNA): TGCGCCAGCACCCAACCGGGACAGGGGTTAACCTACGAGCAGTACTTC.

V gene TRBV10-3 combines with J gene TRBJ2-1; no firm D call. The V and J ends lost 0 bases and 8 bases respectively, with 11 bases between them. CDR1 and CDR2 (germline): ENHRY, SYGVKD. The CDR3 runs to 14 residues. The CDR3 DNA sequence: TGTGCCATCAGTGAGTCGGGTAGTAGCTATGAGCAGTTCTTC. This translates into CAISESGSSYEQFF.

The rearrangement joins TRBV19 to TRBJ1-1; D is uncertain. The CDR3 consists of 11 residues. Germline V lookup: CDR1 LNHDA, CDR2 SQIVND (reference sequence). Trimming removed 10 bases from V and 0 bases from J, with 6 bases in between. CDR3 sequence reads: CATLVNTEAFF. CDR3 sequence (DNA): TGTGCCACACTGGTGAACACTGAAGCTTTCTTT.

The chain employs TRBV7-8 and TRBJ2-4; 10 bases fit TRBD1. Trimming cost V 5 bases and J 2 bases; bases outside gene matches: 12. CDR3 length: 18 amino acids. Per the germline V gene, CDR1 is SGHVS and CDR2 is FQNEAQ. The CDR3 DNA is TGTGCCAGCAGCCCGAACTTCCGGGACAGGGGATCCAAAAACATTCAGTACTTC. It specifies CASSPNFRDRGSKNIQYF.